These T cell receptor beta chains were read from a single sample in a study of regulatory T cells in long-lasting Graves disease. A single record per CDR3 protein comes from TCRdb applying MiXCR to the multiplex PCR reads. The table records about 660,000 distinct CDR3 sequences, around 30% of them present only once. Material: peripheral blood mononuclear cells (PBMCs), obtained when the disease was refractory, from a patient treated with antithyroid drugs. All receptors derive from a female donor with Graves disease. CDR3s include the opening cysteine and the closing phenylalanine or tryptophan. A D gene is named only where the DNA matches it firmly. Rows may omit the clone size; those that give it use once, few, many or a size class.

V gene: TRBV12-5
clone size: many
D gene: .
J gene: TRBJ2-5
CDR3 DNA: TGTGCTAGTGGTTTGGGAGCTCATTTAGAGACCCAGTACTTC
CDR3 protein: CASGLGAHLETQYF

V gene: TRBV12-3/TRBV12-4
clone size: .
D gene: .
J gene: TRBJ1-1
CDR3 DNA: TGTGCCAGCAGGGAACTTGGGGCAGCTATTGAAGCTTTCTTT
CDR3 protein: CASRELGAAIEAFF

V gene: TRBV3-1
clone size: few
D gene: .
J gene: TRBJ2-7
CDR3 DNA: TGTGCCAGCAGCCAATTCGACACCCTGAGTGGGTCCTACGAGCAGTACTTC
CDR3 protein: CASSQFDTLSGSYEQYF

V gene: TRBV7-3
clone size: many
D gene: TRBD1
J gene: TRBJ1-5
CDR3 DNA: TGTGCCAGCAGCCCAGGGGGGAACAATCAGCCCCAGCATTTT
CDR3 protein: CASSPGGNNQPQHF

V gene: TRBV5-1
clone size: .
D gene: TRBD1
J gene: TRBJ2-7
CDR3 DNA: TGCGCCAGCAGTTTTTCAGGACAGGGCCTCTACGAGCAGTACTTC
CDR3 protein: CASSFSGQGLYEQYF

V gene: TRBV28
clone size: .
D gene: .
J gene: TRBJ1-2
CDR3 DNA: TGTGCCAGCAGGGATTTACAGGGAGTTCTCTCTGGCTACACCTTC
CDR3 protein: CASRDLQGVLSGYTF

V gene: TRBV4-1
clone size: .
D gene: TRBD1
J gene: TRBJ1-1
CDR3 DNA: TGCGCCAGCAGACCGACAGGGGGCCAAGAAGCTTTCTTT
CDR3 protein: CASRPTGGQEAFF

V gene: TRBV6-5
clone size: few
D gene: TRBD2
J gene: TRBJ2-2
CDR3 DNA: TGTGCCAGCAGTTACTCCCCTCAGCGGGGCTCTACCGGGGAGCTGTTTTTT
CDR3 protein: CASSYSPQRGSTGELFF

V gene: TRBV20-1
clone size: few
D gene: .
J gene: TRBJ2-7
CDR3 DNA: TGCAGTGCTAGAGGAATAGCGACCTACGAGCAGTACTTC
CDR3 protein: CSARGIATYEQYF

V gene: TRBV2
clone size: many
D gene: .
J gene: TRBJ2-7
CDR3 DNA: TGTGCCAGCAGTAGTAACAGATTTACCTACGAGCAGTACTTC
CDR3 protein: CASSSNRFTYEQYF

V gene: TRBV25-1
clone size: .
D gene: TRBD1
J gene: TRBJ1-1
CDR3 DNA: TGTGCCAGCAGTCGTTGGGACAGGGTCGCTGGTGAAGCTTTCTTT
CDR3 protein: CASSRWDRVAGEAFF

V gene: TRBV6-2/TRBV6-3
clone size: .
D gene: TRBD1
J gene: TRBJ2-2
CDR3 DNA: TGTGCCAGCAGTGAGACAGGGTCCGACACCGGGGAGCTGTTTTTT
CDR3 protein: CASSETGSDTGELFF

V gene: TRBV29-1
clone size: .
D gene: .
J gene: TRBJ2-7
CDR3 DNA: TGCAGCGTTGAAGATCCGCAGCGCTTCGAGCAGTACTTC
CDR3 protein: CSVEDPQRFEQYF

V gene: TRBV20-1
clone size: .
D gene: TRBD2
J gene: TRBJ2-2
CDR3 DNA: TGCAGTGCTAGATCACTAGCGGGAGCGACCGGGGAGCTGTTTTTT
CDR3 protein: CSARSLAGATGELFF

V gene: TRBV29-1
clone size: few
D gene: TRBD1
J gene: TRBJ1-1
CDR3 DNA: TGCAGCGCCCTGACAGGGGGGAACACTGAAGCTTTCTTT
CDR3 protein: CSALTGGNTEAFF

V gene: TRBV20-1
clone size: few
D gene: .
J gene: TRBJ2-7
CDR3 DNA: TGCAGTGCTAGAGCCCTAGCGAACTACGAGCAGTACTTC
CDR3 protein: CSARALANYEQYF

V gene: TRBV28
clone size: few
D gene: TRBD1
J gene: TRBJ1-4
CDR3 DNA: TGTGCCAGCAGTTTACCGGGACAGGGTACTGAAAAACTGTTTTTT
CDR3 protein: CASSLPGQGTEKLFF

V gene: TRBV6-9
clone size: .
D gene: .
J gene: TRBJ1-6
CDR3 DNA: TGTGCCAGCAGTTTATTCCCCGGCGGACGGAGCTCCTATAATTCACCCCTCCACTTT
CDR3 protein: CASSLFPGGRSSYNSPLHF

V gene: TRBV27
clone size: .
D gene: .
J gene: TRBJ1-3
CDR3 DNA: TGTGCCAGCAGTGCGGCGGGGTCCTCTGGAAACACCATATATTTT
CDR3 protein: CASSAAGSSGNTIYF

V gene: TRBV11-2
clone size: .
D gene: TRBD1
J gene: TRBJ1-2
CDR3 DNA: TGTGCCAGCAGCCCCGACAGGGGAATAAACTATGGCTACACCTTC
CDR3 protein: CASSPDRGINYGYTF

V gene: TRBV7-3
clone size: few
D gene: .
J gene: TRBJ1-1
CDR3 DNA: TGTGCCAGCAGCTTCTCGACGTCCCCGGCGACTGAAGCTTTCTTT
CDR3 protein: CASSFSTSPATEAFF

V gene: TRBV20-1
clone size: .
D gene: TRBD1
J gene: TRBJ2-7
CDR3 DNA: TGCAGTGCTAGTGTTCAGGGGGCAGGGGAGCAGTACTTC
CDR3 protein: CSASVQGAGEQYF

V gene: TRBV11-2
clone size: .
D gene: TRBD1
J gene: TRBJ1-1
CDR3 DNA: TGTGCCAGCAGCCGTTTACCGGGACAGGGGGCTGAAGCTTTCTTT
CDR3 protein: CASSRLPGQGAEAFF

V gene: TRBV15
clone size: .
D gene: .
J gene: TRBJ1-1
CDR3 DNA: TGTGCCGCCTGCAGGGCCCGTTACGACCCGAACACTGAAGCTTTCTTT
CDR3 protein: CAACRARYDPNTEAFF

V gene: TRBV30
clone size: .
D gene: .
J gene: TRBJ2-7
CDR3 DNA: TGTGCCTGGAGTGTAGGGCAGGGGGGCTACGAGCAGTACTTC
CDR3 protein: CAWSVGQGGYEQYF

V gene: TRBV20-1
clone size: few
D gene: .
J gene: TRBJ1-6
CDR3 DNA: TGCAGTGCTAGAGTCACAACCGGGACCCGGTATAATTCACCCCTCCACTTT
CDR3 protein: CSARVTTGTRYNSPLHF

V gene: TRBV7-9
clone size: few
D gene: .
J gene: TRBJ1-2
CDR3 DNA: TGTGCCAGCAGCCCTTCTACCCGGGTGGATGGCTACACCTTC
CDR3 protein: CASSPSTRVDGYTF

V gene: TRBV28
clone size: many
D gene: TRBD1
J gene: TRBJ1-1
CDR3 DNA: TGTGCCAGCAGAGAAGGCCGACAGGGTAGGATCCCTGAAGCTTTCTTT
CDR3 protein: CASREGRQGRIPEAFF

V gene: TRBV29-1
clone size: .
D gene: .
J gene: TRBJ1-1
CDR3 DNA: TGCAGCGTTGAAGACCTAAGGGCGAGACAGCGAAGGACTGAAGCTTTCTTT
CDR3 protein: CSVEDLRARQRRTEAFF

V gene: TRBV10-1
clone size: few
D gene: .
J gene: TRBJ1-1
CDR3 DNA: TGCGCCAGCAGTGAGGGTGGGCAGCGTAACACTGAAGCTTTCTTT
CDR3 protein: CASSEGGQRNTEAFF

V gene: TRBV28
clone size: many
D gene: TRBD1
J gene: TRBJ1-5
CDR3 DNA: TGTGCCAGCAGTTTATGGGGACAGGGATCGGGTCAGCCCCAGCATTTT
CDR3 protein: CASSLWGQGSGQPQHF

V gene: TRBV15
clone size: .
D gene: .
J gene: TRBJ1-2
CDR3 DNA: TGTGCCACCAGCAGAGATGGGAACTATGGCTACACCTTC
CDR3 protein: CATSRDGNYGYTF

V gene: TRBV2
clone size: few
D gene: .
J gene: TRBJ1-1
CDR3 DNA: TGTGCCAGCAGTGAAATTCGTCGGGGGCTGGGCACTGAAGCTTTCTTT
CDR3 protein: CASSEIRRGLGTEAFF

V gene: TRBV19
clone size: .
D gene: TRBD2
J gene: TRBJ2-2
CDR3 DNA: TGTGCCAGCAAACTAGCGGGAGTCCCCGGGGAGCTGTTTTTT
CDR3 protein: CASKLAGVPGELFF

V gene: TRBV15
clone size: many
D gene: TRBD1
J gene: TRBJ1-3
CDR3 DNA: TGTGCCACCAGCAGAGACCCGACAGGGGCAGGAAACACCATATATTTT
CDR3 protein: CATSRDPTGAGNTIYF

V gene: TRBV7-6
clone size: .
D gene: TRBD1
J gene: TRBJ1-1
CDR3 DNA: TGTGCCAGCAGCCCTGACAGGGGAGCCACTGAAGCTTTCTTT
CDR3 protein: CASSPDRGATEAFF

V gene: TRBV12-3/TRBV12-4
clone size: few
D gene: .
J gene: TRBJ2-5
CDR3 DNA: TGTGCCAGCAGTTTAAAGGTGACCCAGTACTTC
CDR3 protein: CASSLKVTQYF

V gene: TRBV20-1
clone size: .
D gene: TRBD1
J gene: TRBJ1-2
CDR3 DNA: TGCAGTGCTAGAGACCGGACAGGTTCTTCGTCTAACTATGGCTACACCTTC
CDR3 protein: CSARDRTGSSSNYGYTF

V gene: TRBV12-3/TRBV12-4
clone size: many
D gene: .
J gene: TRBJ1-5
CDR3 DNA: TGTGCCAGCAGTCCACCATGGCGGAATAGCAATCAGCCCCAGCATTTT
CDR3 protein: CASSPPWRNSNQPQHF

V gene: TRBV18
clone size: .
D gene: .
J gene: TRBJ2-2
CDR3 DNA: TGTGCCAGCTCACCTGACGGGGAGCTGTTTTTT
CDR3 protein: CASSPDGELFF

V gene: TRBV11-2
clone size: few
D gene: .
J gene: TRBJ1-1
CDR3 DNA: TGTGCCAGCAGCCTTCCCGGGACCCCTGAAGCTTTCTTT
CDR3 protein: CASSLPGTPEAFF

V gene: TRBV6-1
clone size: few
D gene: .
J gene: TRBJ1-5
CDR3 DNA: TGTGCCAGCAGTGGTTCATCGGATGGCAATCAGCCCCAGCATTTT
CDR3 protein: CASSGSSDGNQPQHF

V gene: TRBV6-1
clone size: .
D gene: .
J gene: TRBJ1-1
CDR3 DNA: TGTGCCAGCAGTGAATCTCGGGGGAACACTGAAGCTTTCTTT
CDR3 protein: CASSESRGNTEAFF

V gene: TRBV14
clone size: few
D gene: .
J gene: TRBJ1-1
CDR3 DNA: TGTGCCAGCAGCCAAGTACTCGGGGGTAGGAACACTGAAGCTTTCTTT
CDR3 protein: CASSQVLGGRNTEAFF

V gene: TRBV20-1
clone size: few
D gene: .
J gene: TRBJ2-7
CDR3 DNA: TGCAGTGCTACGGATCAGTTCGGGACTCTCTCCTACGAGCAGTACTTC
CDR3 protein: CSATDQFGTLSYEQYF

V gene: TRBV5-5
clone size: .
D gene: .
J gene: TRBJ2-7
CDR3 DNA: TGTGCCAGCAGCTGGGGGTTGTTAGGTTCCTACGAGCAGTACTTC
CDR3 protein: CASSWGLLGSYEQYF

V gene: TRBV7-2
clone size: .
D gene: .
J gene: TRBJ1-4
CDR3 DNA: TGTGCCAGCAGCCACGGACTGAGTAATGAAAAACTGTTTTTT
CDR3 protein: CASSHGLSNEKLFF

V gene: TRBV28
clone size: .
D gene: TRBD1
J gene: TRBJ1-4
CDR3 DNA: TGTGCCAGCAGCTCGACAGGGGGCGATGAAAAACTGTTTTTT
CDR3 protein: CASSSTGGDEKLFF

V gene: TRBV19
clone size: few
D gene: .
J gene: TRBJ1-1
CDR3 DNA: TGTGCCAGCGGACGGGGTATGGACACTGAAGCTTTCTTT
CDR3 protein: CASGRGMDTEAFF

V gene: TRBV30
clone size: few
D gene: .
J gene: TRBJ2-7
CDR3 DNA: TGTGCCTGGAGTAGCAACTACGAGCAGTACTTC
CDR3 protein: CAWSSNYEQYF

V gene: TRBV6-2/TRBV6-3
clone size: .
D gene: TRBD1
J gene: TRBJ1-4
CDR3 DNA: TGTGCCAGCAGCCACCCGACAGGGGAGGAAAAACTGTTTTTT
CDR3 protein: CASSHPTGEEKLFF

V gene: TRBV27
clone size: few
D gene: TRBD1
J gene: TRBJ2-7
CDR3 DNA: TGTGCCAGCAGAGAACCGGGACAGGGAAGCTACAGGCAGTACTTC
CDR3 protein: CASREPGQGSYRQYF

V gene: TRBV28
clone size: many
D gene: TRBD1
J gene: TRBJ1-5
CDR3 DNA: TGTGCCAGCAGTTTCCGACAGGGTCATCAGCCCCAGCATTTT
CDR3 protein: CASSFRQGHQPQHF

V gene: TRBV5-1
clone size: .
D gene: TRBD1
J gene: TRBJ2-6
CDR3 DNA: TGCGCCAGCAGCGCCGGACAGGGGACCGGGGCCAACGTCCTGACTTTC
CDR3 protein: CASSAGQGTGANVLTF

V gene: TRBV20-1
clone size: .
D gene: TRBD2
J gene: TRBJ2-3
CDR3 DNA: TGCAGTGCTACCGGACTAGCGGGAGTTAGCACAGATACGCAGTATTTT
CDR3 protein: CSATGLAGVSTDTQYF

V gene: TRBV7-2
clone size: many
D gene: TRBD1
J gene: TRBJ2-7
CDR3 DNA: TGTGCCAGCAGCTTCGACAGGGGGCGGGAGCAGTACTTC
CDR3 protein: CASSFDRGREQYF

V gene: TRBV19
clone size: .
D gene: .
J gene: TRBJ1-2
CDR3 DNA: TGTGCCAGTAGTATAGGGACAGCAGATGGCTACACCTTC
CDR3 protein: CASSIGTADGYTF

V gene: TRBV20-1
clone size: few
D gene: .
J gene: TRBJ2-7
CDR3 DNA: TGCAGTGCTAGAGGGTGGCTTTCAAGCTCCTACGAGCAGTACTTC
CDR3 protein: CSARGWLSSSYEQYF

V gene: TRBV7-9
clone size: .
D gene: .
J gene: TRBJ2-2
CDR3 DNA: TGTGCCAGCAGCCCCCCGCCGGGGACCGGGGAGCTGTTTTTT
CDR3 protein: CASSPPPGTGELFF